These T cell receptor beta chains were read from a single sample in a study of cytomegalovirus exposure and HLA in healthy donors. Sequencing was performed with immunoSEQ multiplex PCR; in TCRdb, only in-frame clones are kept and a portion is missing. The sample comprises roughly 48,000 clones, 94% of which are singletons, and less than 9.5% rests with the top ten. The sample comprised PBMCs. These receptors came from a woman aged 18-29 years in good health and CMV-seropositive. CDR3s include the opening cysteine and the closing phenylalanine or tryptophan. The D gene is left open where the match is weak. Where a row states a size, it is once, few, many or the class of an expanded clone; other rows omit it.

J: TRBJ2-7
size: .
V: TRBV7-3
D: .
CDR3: CASSLTAAYEQYF
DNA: TGTGCCAGCAGCTTAACGGCTGCCTACGAGCAGTACTTC

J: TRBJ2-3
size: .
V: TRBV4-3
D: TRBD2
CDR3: CASSQGTGTSGRHTQYF
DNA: TGCGCCAGCAGCCAAGGCACCGGGACTAGCGGGAGGCATACGCAGTATTTT

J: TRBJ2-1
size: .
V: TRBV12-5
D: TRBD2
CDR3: CASGLRVWTSGYNEQFF
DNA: TGTGCTAGTGGGCTCCGGGTTTGGACTAGCGGATACAATGAGCAGTTCTTC

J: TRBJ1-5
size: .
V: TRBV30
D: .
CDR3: CAWSVPGFKGGNQPQHF
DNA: TGTGCCTGGAGTGTACCAGGTTTTAAGGGGGGCAATCAGCCCCAGCATTTT

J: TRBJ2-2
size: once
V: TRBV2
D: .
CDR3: CASSPDRANTGELFF
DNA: TGTGCCAGCAGCCCGGACAGAGCGAACACCGGGGAGCTGTTTTTT

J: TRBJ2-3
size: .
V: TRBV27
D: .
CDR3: CASMGAASTDTQYF
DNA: TGTGCCAGCATGGGAGCGGCTAGCACAGATACGCAGTATTTT

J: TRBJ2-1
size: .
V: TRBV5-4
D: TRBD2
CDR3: CASNPAGVNEQFF
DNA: TGTGCCAGCAATCCAGCGGGAGTGAATGAGCAGTTCTTC

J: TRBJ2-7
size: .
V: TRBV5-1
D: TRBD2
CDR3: CASSWSASGFPSYEQYF
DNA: TGCGCCAGCAGCTGGTCGGCTAGCGGATTTCCCTCCTACGAGCAGTACTTC

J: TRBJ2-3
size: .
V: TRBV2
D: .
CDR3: CASSAARELGDTQYF
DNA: TGTGCCAGCAGTGCAGCCCGGGAACTAGGAGATACGCAGTATTTT

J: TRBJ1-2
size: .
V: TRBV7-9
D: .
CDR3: CASSSRQGGFRDGYTF
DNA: TGTGCCAGCAGCTCGAGGCAGGGTGGTTTTCGGGATGGCTACACCTTC

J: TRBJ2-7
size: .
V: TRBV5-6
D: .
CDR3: CASSWGRASSYEQYF
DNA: TGTGCCAGCAGCTGGGGGCGGGCCAGCTCCTACGAGCAGTACTTC

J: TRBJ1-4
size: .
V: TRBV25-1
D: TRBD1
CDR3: CASSEMTGTEKLFF
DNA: TGTGCCAGCAGTGAGATGACAGGGACTGAAAAACTGTTTTTT

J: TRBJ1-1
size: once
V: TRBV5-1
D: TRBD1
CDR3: CASSLGTSRGVNTEAFF
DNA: TGCGCCAGCAGCTTGGGGACTAGCAGGGGGGTGAACACTGAAGCTTTCTTT

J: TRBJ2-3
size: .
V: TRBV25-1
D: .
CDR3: CASSSAVLSTDTQYF
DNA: TGTGCCAGCAGTTCCGCGGTCCTTAGCACAGATACGCAGTATTTT

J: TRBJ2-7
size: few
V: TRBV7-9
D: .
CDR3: CASSSRSSYEQYF
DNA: TGTGCCAGCAGCTCCCGCAGCTCCTACGAGCAGTACTTC

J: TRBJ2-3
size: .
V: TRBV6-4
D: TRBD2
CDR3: CASSGTSGTDTQYF
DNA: TGTGCCAGCAGTGGGACTAGCGGGACAGATACGCAGTATTTT

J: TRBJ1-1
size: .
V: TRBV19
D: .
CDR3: CASSISTGKNTEAFF
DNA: TGTGCCAGTAGTATAAGCACAGGGAAGAACACTGAAGCTTTCTTT

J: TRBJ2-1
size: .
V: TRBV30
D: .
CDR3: CAWSHGSGNEQFF
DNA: TGTGCCTGGAGTCACGGGAGCGGCAATGAGCAGTTCTTC

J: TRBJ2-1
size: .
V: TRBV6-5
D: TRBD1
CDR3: CASRDDRGRRNEQFF
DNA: TGTGCCAGCAGAGATGACAGGGGGCGGCGGAATGAGCAGTTCTTC

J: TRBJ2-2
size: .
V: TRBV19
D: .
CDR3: CASSPRGENTGELFF
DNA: TGTGCCAGTAGTCCCAGGGGGGAAAACACCGGGGAGCTGTTTTTT

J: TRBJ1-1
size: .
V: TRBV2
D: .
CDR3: CASKGRGYTEAFF
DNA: TGTGCCAGCAAGGGTAGGGGATACACTGAAGCTTTCTTT

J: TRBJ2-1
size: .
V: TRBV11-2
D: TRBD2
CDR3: CASSSPSGRAGGEQFF
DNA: TGTGCCAGCAGCTCGCCTAGCGGGAGGGCCGGCGGTGAGCAGTTCTTC

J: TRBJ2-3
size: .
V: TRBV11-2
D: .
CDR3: CASSLLARGSPDTQYF
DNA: TGTGCCAGCAGCTTATTAGCCAGGGGTAGCCCAGATACGCAGTATTTT

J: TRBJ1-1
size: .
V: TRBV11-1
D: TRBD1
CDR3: CASSLGPGQGLPYSAFF
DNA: TGTGCCAGCAGCTTAGGTCCGGGACAGGGGTTACCTTACTCCGCTTTCTTT

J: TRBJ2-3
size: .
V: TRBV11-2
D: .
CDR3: CASSLGGLGSDTQYF
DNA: TGTGCCAGCAGCTTAGGGGGGCTGGGCTCAGATACGCAGTATTTT

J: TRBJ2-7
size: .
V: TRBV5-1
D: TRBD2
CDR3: CASSGRGEGEQYF
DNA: TGCGCCAGCAGTGGGCGGGGGGAAGGCGAGCAGTACTTC

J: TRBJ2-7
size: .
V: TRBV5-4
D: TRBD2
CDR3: CASSLGLAGGPNGEQYF
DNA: TGTGCCAGCAGCTTGGGACTAGCGGGAGGTCCAAATGGCGAGCAGTACTTC

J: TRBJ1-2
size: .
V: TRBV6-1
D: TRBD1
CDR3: CASSQGTGLSNYGYTF
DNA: TGTGCCAGCAGTCAAGGGACAGGGTTATCTAACTATGGCTACACCTTC

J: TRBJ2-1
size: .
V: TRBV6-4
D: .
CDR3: CASSDEGGGNEQFF
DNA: TGTGCCAGCAGTGACGAGGGAGGGGGCAATGAGCAGTTCTTC

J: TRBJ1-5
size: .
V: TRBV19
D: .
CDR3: CATTGGTYQPQHF
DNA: TGTGCCACCACCGGGGGGACCTATCAGCCCCAGCATTTT

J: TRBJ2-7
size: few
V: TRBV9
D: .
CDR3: CASSVGGYSYEQYF
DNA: TGTGCCAGCAGCGTAGGCGGCTACTCCTACGAGCAGTACTTC

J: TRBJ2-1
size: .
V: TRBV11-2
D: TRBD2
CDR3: CASSLGRAGGHLYNEQFF
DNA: TGTGCCAGCAGCTTAGGACGAGCGGGAGGGCATCTTTACAATGAGCAGTTCTTC

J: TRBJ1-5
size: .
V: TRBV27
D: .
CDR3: CASRTGQPQHF
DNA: TGTGCCAGCAGGACAGGACAGCCCCAGCATTTT

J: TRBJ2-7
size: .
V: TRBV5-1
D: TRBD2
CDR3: CASSLLATYEQYF
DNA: TGCGCCAGCAGCTTACTAGCGACTTACGAGCAGTACTTC

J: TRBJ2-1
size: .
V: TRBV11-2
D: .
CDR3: CASSLGAGNEQFF
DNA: TGTGCCAGCAGCTTAGGGGCTGGCAATGAGCAGTTCTTC

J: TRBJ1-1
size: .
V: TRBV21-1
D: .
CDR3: CATLSKLGAHTEAFF
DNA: TGTGCCACCCTATCCAAGTTGGGGGCCCACACTGAAGCTTTCTTT

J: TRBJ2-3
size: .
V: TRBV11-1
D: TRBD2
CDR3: CASSILAGGKTDTQYF
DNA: TGTGCCAGCAGTATACTAGCGGGAGGGAAAACAGATACGCAGTATTTT

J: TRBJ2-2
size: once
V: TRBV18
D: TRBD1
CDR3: CASSSGQVYHGELFF
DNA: TGTGCCAGCTCATCGGGACAGGTTTATCACGGGGAGCTGTTTTTT

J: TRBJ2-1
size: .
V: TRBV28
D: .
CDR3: CASSFLPSEDNEQFF
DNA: TGTGCCAGCAGTTTCCTTCCCTCGGAGGACAATGAGCAGTTCTTC

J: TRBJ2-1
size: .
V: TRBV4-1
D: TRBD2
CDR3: CASSQGGGLAGVNEQFF
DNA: TGCGCCAGCAGCCAAGGCGGCGGACTAGCGGGAGTTAATGAGCAGTTCTTC

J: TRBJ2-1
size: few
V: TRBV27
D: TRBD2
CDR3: CASSFQTSGRVYNEQFF
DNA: TGTGCCAGCAGTTTCCAGACTAGCGGGAGGGTTTACAATGAGCAGTTCTTC

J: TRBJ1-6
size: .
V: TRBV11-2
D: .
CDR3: CASSSNEIPYNSPLHF
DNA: TGTGCCAGCAGCTCGAACGAGATACCCTATAATTCACCCCTCCACTTT

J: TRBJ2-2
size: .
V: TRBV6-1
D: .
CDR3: CASSTRADTGELFF
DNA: TGTGCCAGCAGTACCAGGGCGGACACCGGGGAGCTGTTTTTT

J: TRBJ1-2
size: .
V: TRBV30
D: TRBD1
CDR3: CAWSVQTSRSRGHNYGYTF
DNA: TGTGCCTGGAGTGTACAAACTTCGAGGAGCAGGGGGCATAACTATGGCTACACCTTC

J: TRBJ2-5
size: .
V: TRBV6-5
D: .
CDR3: CASRPRAGIQETQYF
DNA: TGTGCCAGCAGGCCCAGGGCAGGTATCCAAGAGACCCAGTACTTC

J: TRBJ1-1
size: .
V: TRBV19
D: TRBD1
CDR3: CASSIDFRTGAEAFF
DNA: TGTGCCAGTAGTATAGATTTTAGGACAGGGGCTGAAGCTTTCTTT

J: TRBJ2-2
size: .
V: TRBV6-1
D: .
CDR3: CASREGPIETGELFF
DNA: TGTGCCAGCAGGGAGGGACCGATCGAAACCGGGGAGCTGTTTTTT

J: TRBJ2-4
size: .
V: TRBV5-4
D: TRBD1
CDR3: CASSNRDRVDIQYF
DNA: TGTGCCAGCAGTAACCGGGACAGGGTAGACATTCAGTACTTC

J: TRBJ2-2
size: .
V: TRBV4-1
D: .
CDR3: CASSQEVSGSTGELFF
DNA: TGCGCCAGCAGCCAAGAAGTTAGCGGAAGCACCGGGGAGCTGTTTTTT

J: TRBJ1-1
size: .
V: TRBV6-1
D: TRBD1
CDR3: CASSETGEATEAFF
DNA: TGTGCCAGCAGTGAGACAGGGGAGGCCACTGAAGCTTTCTTT

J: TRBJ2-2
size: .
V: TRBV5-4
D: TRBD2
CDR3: CASSSTSGLTGELFF
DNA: TGTGCCAGCAGCTCGACTAGCGGGCTCACCGGGGAGCTGTTTTTT